This T cell receptor beta chain was observed in a study of shared clonotypes between healthy human individuals. This clone has a handful of counts. Only Caucasian adults living in Nashville, Tennessee served as donors. CD45RA+ naive and CD45RA-negative memory subsets were separated from CD4+ cells. An assay was performed, and its level was deep. Sequenced by immunoSEQ multiplex PCR; TCRdb stores in-frame clones only, minus some. The sample lists some 790,000 clones, 55% to 80% occurring once. The germline gives CDR1 KGHSH, CDR2 LQKENI. There are 13 residues in the CDR3. The V end lost 3 bases, the J end lost 4 bases, and 9 bases lay between the germline ends.

The J gene is TRBJ1-2, the V gene TRBV18; no clear D. The sequence derives from a woman in her 30s in good health. Sequences were obtained from memory CD4+ T cells sorted from blood. As for subset: CD45RA-negative fraction. The CDR3 protein is CASSPDGIYGYTF. The CDR3 nucleotides read TGTGCCAGCTCACCCGATGGGATCTATGGCTACACCTTC.